A selection of T cell receptor beta chains follows, all from one sample in a study of T cells in Graves' hyperthyroidism and ophthalmopathy. MiXCR was run by TCRdb on the multiplex PCR reads, yielding one entry per CDR3 protein. The table has about 210,000 distinct CDR3 sequences, about a sixth seen once; the top ten hold approximately 50%. Sequenced input: blood. The receptor set was obtained from a man aged 50-59 years with Graves' hyperthyroidism. The CDR3 runs from the conserved cysteine through the conserved F or W. The order of the fields is J gene, D gene, V gene, CDR3 length, clone size, CDR3 DNA, CDR3 protein. D genes are given only for firm matches. Clone size is given for some rows only: seen once, a few or many times, or a class if the clone is expanded.

J: TRBJ2-7; D: -; V: TRBV20-1; length: 14; size: -; DNA: TGCAGTGCTAGACGGGCTAGCGCAGCCGACGAGCAGTACTTC; CDR3: CSARRASAADEQYF
J: TRBJ1-1; D: TRBD1; V: TRBV6-1; length: 15; size: -; DNA: TGTGCCAGCAGAGACCGGGACAGGGTGAACACTGAAGCTTTCTTT; CDR3: CASRDRDRVNTEAFF
J: TRBJ1-4; D: TRBD1; V: TRBV7-2; length: 15; size: many; DNA: TGTGCCAGCAGCCCCCCCCGGGACAGGGGGCCAAAACTGTTTTTT; CDR3: CASSPPRDRGPKLFF
J: TRBJ2-2; D: -; V: TRBV7-2; length: 14; size: many; DNA: TGTGCCAGCAGCATTCGGGCAATCTCCGGGGAGCTGTTTTTT; CDR3: CASSIRAISGELFF
J: TRBJ2-7; D: TRBD2; V: TRBV12-3/TRBV12-4; length: 15; size: many; DNA: TGTGCCAGCACCGAGGCCCTAGCGGGAGGGTACGAGCAGTACTTC; CDR3: CASTEALAGGYEQYF
J: TRBJ2-7; D: -; V: TRBV6-2/TRBV6-3; length: 13; size: few; DNA: TGTGCCAGCAGTTTCGAGACCTACTACGAGCAGTACTTC; CDR3: CASSFETYYEQYF
J: TRBJ1-4; D: -; V: TRBV12-3/TRBV12-4; length: 15; size: -; DNA: TGTGCCAGCACCCTGGGCTTCCGCCGGGAGGAAAAACTGTTTTTT; CDR3: CASTLGFRREEKLFF
J: TRBJ2-7; D: -; V: TRBV5-1; length: 16; size: many; DNA: TGCGCCAGCAGCTTGGCCCGGGACTCGAAAGACTACGAGCAGTACTTC; CDR3: CASSLARDSKDYEQYF
J: TRBJ1-1; D: -; V: TRBV3-1; length: 12; size: few; DNA: TGTGCCAGCTTTCTTCAGGGCACTGAAGCTTTCTTT; CDR3: CASFLQGTEAFF
J: TRBJ1-2; D: TRBD1; V: TRBV7-9; length: 12; size: -; DNA: TGTGCCAGCAGCTTTGACAGGGGTCGCGGCACCTTC; CDR3: CASSFDRGRGTF
J: TRBJ2-2; D: -; V: TRBV28; length: 15; size: few; DNA: TGTGCCAGCAGTTTCATCGGAGGGAGGTCCGGGGAGCTGTTTTTT; CDR3: CASSFIGGRSGELFF
J: TRBJ2-3; D: TRBD2; V: TRBV2; length: 14; size: many; DNA: TGTGCCAGCAGCGCGGGACTAGCCTCAGATACGCAGTATTTT; CDR3: CASSAGLASDTQYF
J: TRBJ2-1; D: -; V: TRBV19; length: 15; size: -; DNA: TGTGCCACACTAGACGGGACCCTGGGTTTGAATGAGCAGTTCTTC; CDR3: CATLDGTLGLNEQFF
J: TRBJ2-1; D: -; V: TRBV5-1; length: 15; size: -; DNA: TGCGCCAGCAGCTTCCGGGACGTATGGGGCAATGAGCAGTTCTTC; CDR3: CASSFRDVWGNEQFF
J: TRBJ2-7; D: TRBD1; V: TRBV11-3; length: 15; size: many; DNA: TGTGCCAGCAGCTTAGACAGGGGGCAGGTCTACGAGCAGTACTTC; CDR3: CASSLDRGQVYEQYF
J: TRBJ1-2; D: -; V: TRBV2; length: 17; size: many; DNA: TGTGCCAGCATCGACCCGGCAGGGCGTGAAGCTATTGATGGCTACACCTTC; CDR3: CASIDPAGREAIDGYTF
J: TRBJ2-7; D: -; V: TRBV4-1; length: 16; size: few; DNA: TGCGCCAGCAGCATTGGAGGGACAGTATTCCTCTACGAGCAGTACTTC; CDR3: CASSIGGTVFLYEQYF
J: TRBJ2-7; D: -; V: TRBV28; length: 14; size: many; DNA: TGTGCCAGCAGTTTATCGGCGGGTATAAGGGAGCAGTACTTC; CDR3: CASSLSAGIREQYF
J: TRBJ2-3; D: -; V: TRBV7-2; length: 17; size: many; DNA: TGTGCCAGCAGCTTCCCACGGGACGGTACTAGCACAGATACGCAGTATTTT; CDR3: CASSFPRDGTSTDTQYF
J: TRBJ2-5; D: -; V: TRBV7-6; length: 14; size: -; DNA: TGTGCCAGCAGCTTAGCGACAATACAAGAGACCCAGTACTTC; CDR3: CASSLATIQETQYF
J: TRBJ2-7; D: TRBD2; V: TRBV2; length: 14; size: many; DNA: TGTGCCAGACGGATCGGGGGGAGCTCCTACGAGCAGTACTTC; CDR3: CARRIGGSSYEQYF
J: TRBJ2-1; D: TRBD2; V: TRBV11-2; length: 15; size: many; DNA: TGTGCCAGCAGCCCCGCGGCTAGCGGGAACAATGAGCAGTTCTTC; CDR3: CASSPAASGNNEQFF
J: TRBJ1-1; D: -; V: TRBV30; length: 11; size: many; DNA: TGTGCCTGGACCCAGAGGGCTGAAGCTTTCTTT; CDR3: CAWTQRAEAFF
J: TRBJ1-1; D: -; V: TRBV2; length: 12; size: many; DNA: TGTGCCAGCAGTCGAGAGTACACTGAAGCTTTCTTT; CDR3: CASSREYTEAFF
J: TRBJ2-5; D: -; V: TRBV5-1; length: 15; size: few; DNA: TGCGCCAGCAGCTTGGGACATCTCGGGGGAGAGACCCAGTACTTC; CDR3: CASSLGHLGGETQYF
J: TRBJ2-3; D: -; V: TRBV5-4; length: 15; size: few; DNA: TGTGCCAGCAGTCATTATCAGGGGCCCACAGATACGCAGTATTTT; CDR3: CASSHYQGPTDTQYF
J: TRBJ1-6; D: -; V: TRBV7-2; length: 15; size: few; DNA: TGTGCCAGCAGCTTAGCGTGGGGTTCGGGGTCACCCCTCCACTTT; CDR3: CASSLAWGSGSPLHF
J: TRBJ2-7; D: TRBD2; V: TRBV27; length: 12; size: -; DNA: TGTGCCAGCAGTCCCTGGGGGGGGGAGCAGTACTTC; CDR3: CASSPWGGEQYF